The 2 T cell receptor beta chains given below trace back to one sample, sequenced in a study of cytomegalovirus exposure and HLA in healthy donors. Profiled with immunoSEQ multiplex PCR; TCRdb holds only in-frame clones, not every one. The data hold about 160,000 clones, with 80% to 90% observed a single time. The sequenced material came from PBMCs. The receptors here all came from a woman aged 18-29 years in good health and CMV-seronegative.

This clone showed up just once. The CDR3 protein is CASSWKGVETEAFF. The CDR3 coding sequence is TGCGCCAGCAGCTGGAAGGGAGTGGAAACTGAAGCTTTCTTT. The rearrangement links TRBV5-1 to TRBJ1-1, with no clear D. V was pared by 3 bases and J by 5 bases, with 14 bases between. This CDR3 region has 14 residues. Germline values: CDR1 SGHRS, CDR2 YFSETQ.

In this sample, this clone turned up a few times. The gene calls are TRBV7-9 and TRBJ2-7; TRBD2 agrees at 10 bases. This CDR3 has 13 residues. The germline CDR1 and CDR2 sequences are SEHNR and FQNEAQ (reference sequence). The ends lost 6 bases at V and 7 bases at J; junction bases unmatched: 6. This chain's CDR3 is CASSPGTSVEQYF. The CDR3 DNA follows: TGTGCCAGCAGTCCCGGGACTAGCGTGGAGCAGTACTTC. The whole variable domain, filled in from reference TRBV7-9 and TRBJ2-7, reads DTGVSQNPRHKITKRGQNVTFRCDPISEHNRLYWYRQTLGQGPEFLTYFQNEAQLEKSRLLSDRFSAERPKGSFSTLEIQRTEQGDSAMYLCASSPGTSVEQYFGPGTRLTVT.